This passage covers 7 T cell receptor beta chains from one sample sequenced in a study of shared clonotypes between healthy human individuals. Clones were read by immunoSEQ multiplex PCR, and TCRdb kept only the in-frame ones, dropping some. Of some 2,500,000 clones listed, under 95% are singletons. The sample was naive CD4+ T cells from PBMCs. Subset noted: CD45RA+ positively selected. The receptors come from a man aged 18 to 35 in good health. Some clones in this sample may be carry-over from other donors' samples.

V usage is TRBV2 and J usage is TRBJ1-4; D gene unclear. The CDR3 consists of 15 residues. Per the germline V gene, CDR1 is SNHLY and CDR2 is FYNNEI. Deletions cut 3 bases from V and 0 bases from J, with 8 bases between. The CDR3, as DNA: TGTGCCAGCAGTGACATGGGCGCAACTAATGAAAAACTGTTTTTT. Its translation is CASSDMGATNEKLFF.

About this clone: One end of the junction is discordant with germline, which a read error may explain. The chain employs TRBV28 and TRBJ2-6; D uncertain. The CDR3 has 13 residues. Germline assignment: CDR1 MDHEN and CDR2 SYDVKM. The CDR3 sequence is CTSVTSGANVLTF. CDR3 coding DNA: TGTACCAGCGTCACCTCTGGGGCCAACGTCCTGACTTTC.

This clone was seen a single time. J is TRBJ1-1 and V is TRBV6-5, with D maybe TRBD1 (6 bases). Germline CDR1 is MNHEY and CDR2 is SVGAGI. This CDR3 has 16 amino acids. Between the trimmed V and J ends, which lost 0 bases and 0 bases, there was a span of 11 bases. CDR3 DNA sequence: TGTGCCAGCAGTTACTCCGGGCAGGGGTTGAACACTGAAGCTTTCTTT. Protein: CASSYSGQGLNTEAFF.

On this clone itself: The same CDR3 also results from other DNA sequences found in this sample. This CDR3 reads CASSTNYGYTF. DNA of the CDR3: TGTGCCAGCAGCACTAACTATGGCTACACCTTC. V and J are TRBV28 and TRBJ1-2, with D unresolved. V was shortened by 6 bases and J by 0 bases, with 2 bases between the two germline ends. Per the germline V gene, CDR1 is MDHEN and CDR2 is SYDVKM. CDR3 length: 11 amino acids.

The J gene is TRBJ2-7, the V gene TRBV19; a possible D gene is TRBD1 (6 bases). Trimming left V 7 bases short and J 12 bases short, with 16 bases between. The CDR3 consists of 11 residues. Germline V gene sequence: CDR1 LNHDA, CDR2 SQIVND (reference sequence). The CDR3 loop is CASKVGDRLYF. DNA for the CDR3: TGTGCCAGTAAGGTGGGAGACAGGCTGTACTTC.

This sequence joins TRBV5-8 and TRBJ2-1; 12 bases fit TRBD2. CDR3 length equals 18 residues. Looked up from germline, CDR1 is SGHTS and CDR2 is YDEGEE. The V and J ends lost 4 bases and 1 base, in that order; junction bases with no gene match: 9. The CDR3 DNA follows: TGTGCCAGCAGCCACGGACTAGCGGGACTTCGATCCTACAATGAGCAGTTCTTC. Translated: CASSHGLAGLRSYNEQFF.

This clone appeared once. The chain is built from TRBV6-1 and TRBJ2-7; D remains ambiguous. Germline V gives CDR1 MNHNS, CDR2 SASEGT. Trimming stripped 0 bases from V and 4 bases from J, with 7 bases between. The CDR3 contains 13 residues. The DNA for the CDR3 is TGTGCCAGCAGTGAAGCCGACTGGTACGAGCAGTACTTC. Residues: CASSEADWYEQYF.